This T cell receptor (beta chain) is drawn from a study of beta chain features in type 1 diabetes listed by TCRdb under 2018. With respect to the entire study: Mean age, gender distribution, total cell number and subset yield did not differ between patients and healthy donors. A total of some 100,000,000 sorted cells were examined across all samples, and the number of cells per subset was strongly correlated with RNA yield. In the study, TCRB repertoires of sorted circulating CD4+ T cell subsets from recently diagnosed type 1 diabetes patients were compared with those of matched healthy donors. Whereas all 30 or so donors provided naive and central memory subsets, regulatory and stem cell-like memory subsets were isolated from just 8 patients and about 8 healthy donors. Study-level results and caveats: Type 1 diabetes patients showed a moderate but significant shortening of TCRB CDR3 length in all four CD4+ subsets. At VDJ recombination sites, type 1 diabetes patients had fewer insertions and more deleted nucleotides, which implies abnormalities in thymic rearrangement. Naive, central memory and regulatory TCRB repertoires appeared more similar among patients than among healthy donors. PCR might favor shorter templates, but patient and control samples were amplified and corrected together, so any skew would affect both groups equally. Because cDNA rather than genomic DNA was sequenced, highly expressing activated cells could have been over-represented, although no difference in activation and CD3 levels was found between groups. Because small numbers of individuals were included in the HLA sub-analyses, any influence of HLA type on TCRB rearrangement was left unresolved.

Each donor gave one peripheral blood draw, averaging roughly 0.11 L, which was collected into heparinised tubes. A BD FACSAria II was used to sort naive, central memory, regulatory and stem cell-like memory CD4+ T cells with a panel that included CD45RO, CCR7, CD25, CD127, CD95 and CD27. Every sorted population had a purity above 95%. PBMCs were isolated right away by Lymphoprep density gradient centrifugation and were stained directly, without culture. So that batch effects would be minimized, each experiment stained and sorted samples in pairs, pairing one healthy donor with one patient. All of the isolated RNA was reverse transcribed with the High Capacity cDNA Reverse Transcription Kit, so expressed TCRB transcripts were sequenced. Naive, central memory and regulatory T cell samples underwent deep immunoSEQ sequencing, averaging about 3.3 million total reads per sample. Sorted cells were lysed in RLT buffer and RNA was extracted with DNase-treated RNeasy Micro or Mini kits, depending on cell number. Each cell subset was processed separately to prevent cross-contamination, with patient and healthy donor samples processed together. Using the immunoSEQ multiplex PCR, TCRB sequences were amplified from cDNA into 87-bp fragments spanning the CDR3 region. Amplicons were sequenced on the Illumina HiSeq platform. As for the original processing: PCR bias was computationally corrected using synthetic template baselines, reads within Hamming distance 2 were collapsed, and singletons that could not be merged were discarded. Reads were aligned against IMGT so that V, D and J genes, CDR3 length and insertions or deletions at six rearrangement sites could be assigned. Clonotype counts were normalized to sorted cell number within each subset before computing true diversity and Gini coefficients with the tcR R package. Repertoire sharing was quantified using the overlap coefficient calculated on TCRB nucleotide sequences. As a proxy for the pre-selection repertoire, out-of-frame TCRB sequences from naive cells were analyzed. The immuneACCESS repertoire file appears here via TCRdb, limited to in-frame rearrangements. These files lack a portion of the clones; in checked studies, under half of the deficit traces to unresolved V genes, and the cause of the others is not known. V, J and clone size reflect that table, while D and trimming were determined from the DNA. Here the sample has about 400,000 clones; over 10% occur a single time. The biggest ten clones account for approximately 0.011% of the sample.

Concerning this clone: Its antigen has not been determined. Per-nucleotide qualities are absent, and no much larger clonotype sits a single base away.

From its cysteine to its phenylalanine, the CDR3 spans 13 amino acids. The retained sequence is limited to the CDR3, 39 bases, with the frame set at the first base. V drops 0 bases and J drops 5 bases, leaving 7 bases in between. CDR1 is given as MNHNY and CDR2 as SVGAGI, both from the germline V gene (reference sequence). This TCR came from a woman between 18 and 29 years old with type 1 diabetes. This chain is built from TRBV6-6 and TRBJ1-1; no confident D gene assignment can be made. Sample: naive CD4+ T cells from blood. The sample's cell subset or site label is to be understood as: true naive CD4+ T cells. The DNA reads TGTGCCAGCAGTTACTCGGTCGGGACTGAAGCTTTCTTT. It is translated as CASSYSVGTEAFF.